This T cell receptor beta chain originates from a study of vaccination and CD4 T cells after COVID-19. Findings of the study overall: Convalescent patients had a median roughly 86% of reactive clones appearing only post-vaccination. Spike mono-reactivity was evident in 304 of the 307 vaccine-specific clones derived from convalescent patients.

An Oncomine TCR Beta short-read assay was used to sequence the DNA from cultured CD4+ T cells. TCRdb fed the PCR reads into MiXCR, producing one record per CDR3 protein. Of 5,000 to 7,000 distinct CDR3 sequences listed, roughly two fifths are singletons. This clonotype appeared a single time. The antigen is not known. V lost 5 bases, J lost 1 base, and 15 bases lay in between. CDR3 length: 16 residues. Treatment denoted: roughly 10-day PBMC culture with coronavirus spike peptide pools or control peptides (ViraFEST assay). CD4+ T cells of the unexposed donor were collected before the COVID-19 pandemic (2011-2018).

J is TRBJ1-5 and V is TRBV12-3 or TRBV12-4; D is possibly TRBD1 (5 bases). This TCR came from a human donor in good health. The sequencing input was CD4+ T cells from blood, cultured in vitro. CDR3: CASSPGEGRSNQPQHF. The DNA of the CDR3 is TGTGCCAGCAGTCCCGGGGAGGGGAGAAGCAATCAGCCCCAGCATTTT.